The rows below give T cell receptor beta chains drawn from one sample of a study of T cells in Graves' hyperthyroidism and ophthalmopathy. TCRdb redid the calling of the multiplex PCR reads with MiXCR, one entry per CDR3 protein. The data hold approximately 400,000 distinct CDR3 sequences, with more than 15% observed a single time. The sequencing input was blood. These receptors were taken from a young woman with Graves' hyperthyroidism that later progressed to Graves' ophthalmopathy. Each CDR3 is given with its conserved first and last residue. The D gene is left open where the match is weak. Expanded clones get a size class; other rows say once, few or many, or leave the size out.

cdr3_nt	cdr3_aa	v_call	d_call	clone_size	j_call
TGTGCCAGCAGTTCCTCCCCCCTAAGGGGTCGAGAGAACACTGAAGCTTTCTTT	CASSSSPLRGRENTEAFF	TRBV28	.	many	TRBJ1-1
TGTGCCAGCAGCTCTAGCGGGAGTAGCCATGAGCAGTTCTTC	CASSSSGSSHEQFF	TRBV7-9	TRBD2	many	TRBJ2-1
TGCGCCAGCAGCCAAGGGGGGGGGACTAAGGTCACCGGGGAGCTGTTTTTT	CASSQGGGTKVTGELFF	TRBV4-3	TRBD2	.	TRBJ2-2
TGTGCCAGCAGTTACTTGGACGGTCAAGAGACCCAGTACTTC	CASSYLDGQETQYF	TRBV6-2/TRBV6-3	.	many	TRBJ2-5
TGTGCCAGCAGTTTCCTACCCAATAGCAATCAGCCCCAGCATTTT	CASSFLPNSNQPQHF	TRBV27	.	many	TRBJ1-5
TGTGCCAGCAGTTTATCCTCCGGGGTCCCCTACAATGAGCAGTTCTTC	CASSLSSGVPYNEQFF	TRBV27	.	many	TRBJ2-1
TGTGCCAGCCGGGACGCCGGAGCTTCCAATGAAAAACTGTTTTTT	CASRDAGASNEKLFF	TRBV2	.	.	TRBJ1-4
TGCGCCAGCAGCCAAGATCCCTCCCTAGCGGGCCAAGGGGGTGAGCAGTTCTTC	CASSQDPSLAGQGGEQFF	TRBV4-3	TRBD2	few	TRBJ2-1
TGTGCCAGCAGCGCGGGACAGGGCGGTCAGCCCCAGCATTTT	CASSAGQGGQPQHF	TRBV7-9	TRBD1	many	TRBJ1-5
TGTGCCACCAGTGATGGACGGAGGAAAGAGACCCAGTACTTC	CATSDGRRKETQYF	TRBV24-1	.	.	TRBJ2-5
TGCGCCAGCAGCAACCCGGACAGGGCGAACACTGAAGCTTTCTTT	CASSNPDRANTEAFF	TRBV5-1	TRBD1	many	TRBJ1-1
TGCAGTGCTAGAGATCCCGGCAGGGGTCGAGAGACTGAAGCTTTCTTT	CSARDPGRGRETEAFF	TRBV20-1	.	once	TRBJ1-1
TGTGCCAGCAGCCAATCCGGGACCCGCCAAGAGACCCAGTACTTC	CASSQSGTRQETQYF	TRBV14	.	many	TRBJ2-5
TGTGCCAGCAGTGAAGAGGTAGCGGAGACATTAAATGAGCAGTTCTTC	CASSEEVAETLNEQFF	TRBV2	.	many	TRBJ2-1
TGCGCCAGCAGCATCGGGACAGGGGGCATGAACACTGAAGCTTTCTTT	CASSIGTGGMNTEAFF	TRBV5-1	TRBD1	many	TRBJ1-1
TGTGCCAGCAGCCCACCGGGACTTATAGTTTTCGGGCAGTTCTTC	CASSPPGLIVFGQFF	TRBV11-2	.	few	TRBJ2-1
TGTGCCAGCAGCTCTCCATGGATGGGCAGCACAGATACGCAGTATTTT	CASSSPWMGSTDTQYF	TRBV6-2/TRBV6-3	.	many	TRBJ2-3
TGTGCCAGCAGCCAAGGGGCTAGCGGAGATACGCAGTATTTT	CASSQGASGDTQYF	TRBV3-1	TRBD2	many	TRBJ2-3
TGTGCCAGCAGTAAACCGGGACAGGGTGGGACCCAGTACTTC	CASSKPGQGGTQYF	TRBV28	TRBD1	many	TRBJ2-5
TGTGCCAGCTCGGGACAGGGGGTCGTGTTTGGCAATCAGCCCCAGCATTTT	CASSGQGVVFGNQPQHF	TRBV6-2/TRBV6-3	TRBD1	.	TRBJ1-5
TGTGCCAGCAGTGAAACGGGAGCGACCCGTGCGACCCAGTACTTC	CASSETGATRATQYF	TRBV6-4	.	.	TRBJ2-5
TGCGCCAGCAGCTTGGAAATTGCGCAGCCCCAGCATTTT	CASSLEIAQPQHF	TRBV5-1	.	.	TRBJ1-5
TGTGCCAGCAGTGCGGTCCGAGAGACCCAGTACTTC	CASSAVRETQYF	TRBV2	.	.	TRBJ2-5
TGCAGTGCTAGAGAGGGCGGGAGCCAACGCGTGGCGTATTTT	CSAREGGSQRVAYF	TRBV20-1	TRBD2	few	TRBJ2-3
TGTGCCACCGACCCGGGGACTACCCCCAGTTTTTCCACAGATACGCAGTATTTT	CATDPGTTPSFSTDTQYF	TRBV12-3/TRBV12-4	TRBD2	.	TRBJ2-3
TGCAGTGCTAGACTAGCGGTGTCCTACGAGCAGTACTTC	CSARLAVSYEQYF	TRBV20-1	TRBD2	many	TRBJ2-7
TGTGCCAGCAGCTCAGCGGGGGAGACCCAGTACTTC	CASSSAGETQYF	TRBV5-6	TRBD2	few	TRBJ2-5
TGCAGCGTCGCCTTGGGAGTAGCGGGAGGGGGAACCGGGGAGCTGTTTTTT	CSVALGVAGGGTGELFF	TRBV29-1	TRBD2	.	TRBJ2-2
TGTGCCAGTAGTAATGCGGCAGGGGGAGATCAGCCCCAGCATTTT	CASSNAAGGDQPQHF	TRBV19	TRBD1	many	TRBJ1-5
TGTGCCAGCAAAGAGGGGGGGCTAGGTTACCAGCCCCAGCATTTT	CASKEGGLGYQPQHF	TRBV27	.	many	TRBJ1-5
TGTGCCAGCAGCTTAGTGGGGTACAATCAGCCCCAGCATTTT	CASSLVGYNQPQHF	TRBV7-9	.	few	TRBJ1-5
TGTGCCAGCAGCGTACAGGACAGACACACAGATACGCAGTATTTT	CASSVQDRHTDTQYF	TRBV9	.	.	TRBJ2-3
TGCGCCAGCAGCTCCGGACAGGAAGGAGAGACCCAGTACTTC	CASSSGQEGETQYF	TRBV5-1	TRBD1	few	TRBJ2-5
TGTGCCAGCAGCGTGAACAGGGGGATAAGAGGCTACACCTTC	CASSVNRGIRGYTF	TRBV7-2	TRBD1	many	TRBJ1-2
TGCGCCAGCAGCCTTGAGGGACTAGCGGGAGCCTACGAGCAGTACTTC	CASSLEGLAGAYEQYF	TRBV5-1	TRBD2	many	TRBJ2-7
TGTGCCAGCAGCTTGGCCTGGGGGGGACAGGGCGGTCAGCCCCAGCATTTT	CASSLAWGGQGGQPQHF	TRBV5-6	TRBD1	.	TRBJ1-5
TGTGCCAGCAGCCCTGAGGCGGGGGCTGGAGGAAACACCATATATTTT	CASSPEAGAGGNTIYF	TRBV7-9	.	many	TRBJ1-3
TGTGCCAGCAGCGTAGAACGATATGGGCCGAACACCGGGGAGCTGTTTTTT	CASSVERYGPNTGELFF	TRBV9	.	many	TRBJ2-2
TGCAGTGCTAGAGTTAGGTGGACAGGGGATCTCGAGCAGTACTTC	CSARVRWTGDLEQYF	TRBV20-1	TRBD1	.	TRBJ2-7
TGTGCCAGGAACCGGACAGGACCTTGCAATGAGCAGTTCTTC	CARNRTGPCNEQFF	TRBV14	TRBD1	.	TRBJ2-1
TGCAGTGCTAGATTGACAGGGGTGGACGAGCAGTACTTC	CSARLTGVDEQYF	TRBV20-1	TRBD1	.	TRBJ2-7
TGTGCCAGTAGTATCTCGTCCTGGACAGTTAATCAGCCCCAGCATTTT	CASSISSWTVNQPQHF	TRBV19	.	.	TRBJ1-5
TGCGCCAGCAGCCAAGGTGCGGGAGGGGGCCGGAGCTATGGCTACACCTTC	CASSQGAGGGRSYGYTF	TRBV4-3	TRBD1	.	TRBJ1-2
TGTGCCAGCAGCTTGGGAACGGGAGGGGGGGCCTACGAGCAGTACTTC	CASSLGTGGGAYEQYF	TRBV5-5	TRBD2	.	TRBJ2-7
TGTGCCAGCAGCGGACAGGGGTTTAGGAACACCGGGGAGCTGTTTTTT	CASSGQGFRNTGELFF	TRBV9	TRBD1	.	TRBJ2-2